Listed here are 17 T cell receptor beta chains from one sample, sequenced in a study of vaccination and CD4 T cells after COVID-19. These receptors' antigens are unknown. An Oncomine TCR Beta short-read assay was used to sequence the DNA from cultured CD4+ T cells. TCRdb itself ran the PCR reads through MiXCR, one entry per CDR3 protein. Of nearly 15,000 distinct CDR3 sequences in the sample, around 48% were seen once. Treatment given: approximately nine-day PBMC culture with coronavirus spike peptide pools or control peptides (ViraFEST assay). Sequencing was carried out using CD4+ T cells from blood, cultured in vitro. These receptors originate from a human donor who had recovered from COVID-19.

The CDR3 region has the DNA TGTGCCACCAGCAGAGATGTCGGGTCCTCCTACGAGCAGTACTTC. This encodes CATSRDVGSSYEQYF. The rearrangement links TRBV15 to TRBJ2-7, with unresolved D. The CDR3 is made up of 15 amino acids. Germline values: CDR1 LNHNV, CDR2 YYDKDF (reference sequence). V lost 0 bases to trimming and J lost 0 bases, with 9 bases between them. The entire variable domain, with the rest obtained from reference TRBV15 and TRBJ2-7, is as follows: DAMVIQNPRYQVTQFGKPVTLSCSQTLNHNVMYWYQQKSSQAPKLLFHYYDKDFNNEADTPDNFQSRRPNTSFCFLDIRSPGLGDTAMYLCATSRDVGSSYEQYFGPGTRLTVT.

The chain carries TRBV19 and TRBJ1-2; D call uncertain. Trimming left V 7 bases short and J 6 bases short, with 18 bases between. The germline gives CDR1 LNHDA, CDR2 SQIVND (reference sequence). The CDR3 covers 14 residues. CDR3 in amino acids: CASITGDRVNGYTF. The CDR3 nucleotides read TGTGCCAGTATAACGGGAGATCGGGTTAATGGCTACACCTTC. Complete variable domain (other parts from reference TRBV19 and TRBJ1-2): DGGITQSPKYLFRKEGQNVTLSCEQNLNHDAMYWYRQDPGQGLRLIYYSQIVNDFQKGDIAEGYSVSREKKESFPLTVTSAQKNPTAFYLCASITGDRVNGYTFGSGTRLTVV.

This clonotype was found a few times. The chain couples TRBV20-1 to TRBJ2-1; 12 nucleotides align to TRBD2. Trimming took 6 bases from V and 6 from J; bases not matched to a gene: 9. CDR3 length equals 15 residues. CDR1 DFQATT and CDR2 SNEGSKA come from the germline V gene (reference sequence). The CDR3: CSAPLAGGSGNEQFF. In nucleotides, the CDR3 is TGCAGTGCCCCTCTAGCGGGAGGGTCGGGCAATGAGCAGTTCTTC.

This clonotype was found a few times. The chain is built from TRBV7-3 and TRBJ1-2, with a possible D match to TRBD1 (5 bases). There are 16 residues in the CDR3. CDR1 and CDR2 (germline): SGHTA, FQGTGA. Between the trimmed V and J ends, which lost 5 bases and 4 bases, there was a span of 20 bases. CDR3 coding DNA: TGTGCCAGCAGCCCCTCGTCAACGGGGGGAACCTATGGCTACACCTTC. Encoded protein: CASSPSSTGGTYGYTF.

The V gene is TRBV18, the J gene TRBJ1-5; D remains ambiguous. CDR3 length: 15 amino acids. CDR1 KGHSH and CDR2 LQKENI come from the germline V gene. Trimming left V 3 bases short and J 0 bases short, with 9 bases between. The CDR3 nucleotides are TGTGCCAGCTCACCCGGGTCCGGTAGCAATCAGCCCCAGCATTTT. This gives the protein CASSPGSGSNQPQHF.

The chain carries TRBV29-1 and TRBJ2-7; tentatively, D is TRBD2 (5 bases). Germline V lookup: CDR1 SQVTM, CDR2 ANQGSEA. This CDR3 comprises 17 residues. Trimming cost V 1 base and J 2 bases, with 21 bases left between them. The CDR3 region is CSVEARRTGRSTYEQYF. CDR3 DNA: TGCAGCGTTGAAGCCCGAAGGACGGGGAGATCAACCTACGAGCAGTACTTC.

The chain recombines TRBV6-1 with TRBJ2-5; tentatively, D is TRBD1 (5 bases). CDR3 size: 13 residues. Germline CDR1 reads MNHNS; CDR2 reads SASEGT. With 1 base removed from V and 2 bases from J, the gap between germline ends came to 5 bases. CDR3 loop: CASSEGTQETQYF. CDR3 nucleotides: TGTGCCAGCAGTGAAGGGACACAAGAGACCCAGTACTTC.

This clonotype was counted between two and nine times. The V gene is TRBV27, the J gene TRBJ2-3; 13 bases are a match to TRBD2. The CDR3 is 18 amino acids. Germline CDR1 reads MNHEY; CDR2 reads SMNVEV (reference sequence). With V trimmed by 4 bases and J by 0 bases, 7 bases remained unmatched. In DNA, the CDR3 is TGTGCCAGCAGTTCCGGGACTAGCGGGACCCCTAGCACAGATACGCAGTATTTT. It is translated as CASSSGTSGTPSTDTQYF.

This clonotype was counted between two and nine times. The gene calls are TRBV20-1 and TRBJ1-2, with TRBD1 as a possible D gene (5 bases). Germline V gives CDR1 DFQATT, CDR2 SNEGSKA (reference sequence). Trimming took off 1 base at V and 1 base at J, with 10 bases between the two ends. The CDR3 totals 14 residues. CDR3 in DNA: TGCAGTGCTAGAGCGGACATCGATAACTATGGCTACACCTTC. Its translation is CSARADIDNYGYTF.

V usage is TRBV7-9 and J usage is TRBJ2-1, with TRBD2 identical over 8 bases. Trimming took 2 bases from V and 5 from J; bases not matched to a gene: 8. There are 16 residues in the CDR3. Germline V gene data show CDR1 as SEHNR and CDR2 as FQNEAQ (reference sequence). The CDR3 DNA reads TGTGCCAGCAGCTTAATGAGAAGCGGGGGTAACAATGAGCAGTTCTTC. As protein: CASSLMRSGGNNEQFF. Together with reference TRBV7-9 and TRBJ2-1, the CDR3 gives the full variable domain: DTGVSQNPRHKITKRGQNVTFRCDPISEHNRLYWYRQTLGQGPEFLTYFQNEAQLEKSRLLSDRFSAERPKGSFSTLEIQRTEQGDSAMYLCASSLMRSGGNNEQFFGPGTRLTVL.

This chain uses TRBV6-2 or TRBV6-3 with TRBJ2-7, with 8 nucleotides matching TRBD1. The germline V gene has CDR1 MNHEY and CDR2 SVGEGT. This CDR3 comprises 14 residues. J gave up 2 bases and V 6 bases, and 6 bases lay outside the gene matches. CDR3 sequence: CASRATGVTYEQYF. For the CDR3, the DNA is TGTGCCAGCAGGGCGACAGGGGTTACCTACGAGCAGTACTTC.

This clonotype has more than one count but fewer than ten. The rearrangement uses TRBV15 and TRBJ2-7; D unclear. The CDR3 extends over 14 amino acids. Germline V gene sequence: CDR1 LNHNV, CDR2 YYDKDF (reference sequence). Trimming stripped 1 base from V and 0 bases from J, with 7 bases between. The CDR3 spells CATSRAGGSYEQYF. The CDR3 DNA follows: TGTGCCACCAGCAGAGCCGGCGGCTCCTACGAGCAGTACTTC.

This clonotype showed up just a few times. In nucleotides, the CDR3 is TGTGCCAGCAGCTCCCTTCGACAGGGTATCTACGAGCAGTACTTC. It is translated as CASSSLRQGIYEQYF. The J gene is TRBJ2-7, the V gene TRBV5-4, with 7 bases identical to TRBD1. The length of the CDR3 is 15 residues. V shed 3 bases and J 3 bases; nucleotides not matched to a gene: 9. Germline CDR1 and CDR2: SGHNT and YYREEE (reference sequence). Variable domain in full (rest from reference TRBV5-4 and TRBJ2-7): ETGVTQSPTHLIKTRGQQVTLRCSSQSGHNTVSWYQQALGQGPQFIFQYYREEENGRGNFPPRFSGLQFPNYSSELNVNALELDDSALYLCASSSLRQGIYEQYFGPGTRLTVT.

This clonotype has a handful of counts. The chain links TRBV6-1 to TRBJ1-5; no firm D call. CDR1 and CDR2 from the germline V gene are MNHNS and SASEGT. The length of the CDR3 is 13 residues. V dropped 3 bases and J dropped 3 bases, with 6 bases sitting between them. The CDR3, as DNA: TGTGCCAGCAGTGAGGGATCCAATCAGCCCCAGCATTTT. Protein sequence: CASSEGSNQPQHF.

The V and J genes are TRBV24-1 and TRBJ2-2, with D tentatively TRBD1 (5 bases). There are 22 residues in the CDR3. V lost 0 bases to trimming and J lost 0 bases, with 25 bases between them. In germline, CDR1 is KGHDR, CDR2 SFDVKD. The CDR3 DNA sequence: TGTGCCACCAGTGATTTGCATGAATTAGAGGACATTTTTATCGCGAACACCGGGGAGCTGTTTTTT. It encodes CATSDLHELEDIFIANTGELFF.

This clonotype showed up just a few times. The CDR3 region has the DNA TGTGCCAGCAGTTACTCGTTGAACAGGGACGACGGCTACACCTTC. As protein: CASSYSLNRDDGYTF. The chain combines TRBV6-5 with TRBJ1-2; TRBD1 is a possible D gene (6 bases). Between the trimmed V and J ends, which lost 0 bases and 8 bases, there was a span of 16 bases. Germline assignment: CDR1 MNHEY and CDR2 SVGAGI. This CDR3 spans 15 amino acids.

The V gene is TRBV20-1, the J gene TRBJ2-3, with 9 bases fitting TRBD2. From germline, CDR1 is DFQATT and CDR2 SNEGSKA (reference sequence). V lost 6 bases and J lost 4; bases outside the gene matches: 8. This CDR3 has 14 residues. The CDR3 loop reads CSANSGRGADTQYF. CDR3 coding DNA: TGCAGTGCAAATAGCGGGAGAGGGGCAGATACGCAGTATTTT.